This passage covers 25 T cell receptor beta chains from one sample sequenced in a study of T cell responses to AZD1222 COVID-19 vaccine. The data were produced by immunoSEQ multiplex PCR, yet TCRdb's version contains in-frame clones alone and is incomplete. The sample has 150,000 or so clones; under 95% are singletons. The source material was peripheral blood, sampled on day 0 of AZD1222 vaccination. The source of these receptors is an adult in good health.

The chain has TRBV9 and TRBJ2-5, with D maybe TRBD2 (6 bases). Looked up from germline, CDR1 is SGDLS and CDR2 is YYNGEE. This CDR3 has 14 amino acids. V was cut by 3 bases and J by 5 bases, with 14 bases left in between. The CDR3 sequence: CASSAHGGRETQYF. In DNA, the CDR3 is TGTGCCAGCAGCGCCCATGGGGGGAGGGAGACCCAGTACTTC.

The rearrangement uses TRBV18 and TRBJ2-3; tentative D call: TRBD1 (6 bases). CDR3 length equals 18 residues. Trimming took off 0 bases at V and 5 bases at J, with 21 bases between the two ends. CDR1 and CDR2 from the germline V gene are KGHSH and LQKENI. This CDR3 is CASSPPGTTSTEQDTQYF. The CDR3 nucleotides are TGTGCCAGCTCACCACCAGGGACAACTTCTACGGAACAAGATACGCAGTATTTT.

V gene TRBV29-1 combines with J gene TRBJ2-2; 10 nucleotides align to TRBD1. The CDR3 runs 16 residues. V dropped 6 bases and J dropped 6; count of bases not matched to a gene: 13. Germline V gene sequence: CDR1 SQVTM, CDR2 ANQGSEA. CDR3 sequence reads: CSVALLTGGSSGELFF. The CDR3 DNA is TGCAGCGTGGCCTTATTGACAGGGGGCTCATCCGGGGAGCTGTTTTTT.

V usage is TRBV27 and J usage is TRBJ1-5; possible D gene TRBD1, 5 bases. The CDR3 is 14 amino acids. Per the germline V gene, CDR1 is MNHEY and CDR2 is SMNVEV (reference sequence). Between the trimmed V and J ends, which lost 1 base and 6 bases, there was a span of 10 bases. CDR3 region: CASSLWPGTQPQHF. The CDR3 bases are TGTGCCAGCAGTTTATGGCCCGGGACTCAGCCCCAGCATTTT.

The CDR3 loop reads CASSGQSPLHF. The CDR3 DNA is TGTGCCAGCAGTGGTCAGTCACCCCTCCACTTT. This rearrangement joins TRBV2 to TRBJ1-6, with D hard to call. The CDR3 is 11 residues long. Trimming shortened V by 4 bases and J by 10 bases, and 5 bases separated the two germline ends. CDR1 SNHLY and CDR2 FYNNEI come from the germline V gene.

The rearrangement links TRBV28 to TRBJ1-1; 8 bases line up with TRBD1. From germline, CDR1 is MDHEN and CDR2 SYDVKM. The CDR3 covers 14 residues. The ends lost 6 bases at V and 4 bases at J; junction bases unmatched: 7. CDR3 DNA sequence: TGTGCCAGCAGCTTCCCAGGGGGCGGCACTGAAGCTTTCTTT. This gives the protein CASSFPGGGTEAFF.

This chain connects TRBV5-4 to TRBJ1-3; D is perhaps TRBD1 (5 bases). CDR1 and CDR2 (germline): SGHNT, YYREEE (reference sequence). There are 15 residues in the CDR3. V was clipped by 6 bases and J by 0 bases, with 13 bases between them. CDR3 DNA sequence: TGTGCCAGCATGAGACAGAACTACTCTGGAAACACCATATATTTT. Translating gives CASMRQNYSGNTIYF.

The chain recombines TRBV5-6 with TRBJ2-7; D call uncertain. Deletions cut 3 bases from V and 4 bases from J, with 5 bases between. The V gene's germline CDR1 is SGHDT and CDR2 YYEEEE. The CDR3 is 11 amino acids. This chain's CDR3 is CASSSVYEQYF. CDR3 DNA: TGTGCCAGCAGCTCTGTGTACGAGCAGTACTTC.

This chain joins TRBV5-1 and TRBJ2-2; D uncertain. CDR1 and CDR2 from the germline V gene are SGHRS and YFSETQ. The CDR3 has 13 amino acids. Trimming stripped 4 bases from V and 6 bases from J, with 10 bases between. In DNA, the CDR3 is TGCGCCAGCAGCGCTACCTCCTCCGGGGAGCTGTTTTTT. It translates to CASSATSSGELFF. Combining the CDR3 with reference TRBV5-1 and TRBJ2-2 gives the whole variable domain KAGVTQTPRYLIKTRGQQVTLSCSPISGHRSVSWYQQTPGQGLQFLFEYFSETQRNKGNFPGRFSGRQFSNSRSEMNVSTLELGDSALYLCASSATSSGELFFGEGSRLTVL.

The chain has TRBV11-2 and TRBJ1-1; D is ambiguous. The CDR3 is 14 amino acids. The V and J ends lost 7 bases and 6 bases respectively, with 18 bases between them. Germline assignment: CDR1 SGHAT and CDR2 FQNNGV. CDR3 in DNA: TGTGCCAGCACCATCCAAGCGGGTAGCGCTGAAGCTTTCTTT. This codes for CASTIQAGSAEAFF.

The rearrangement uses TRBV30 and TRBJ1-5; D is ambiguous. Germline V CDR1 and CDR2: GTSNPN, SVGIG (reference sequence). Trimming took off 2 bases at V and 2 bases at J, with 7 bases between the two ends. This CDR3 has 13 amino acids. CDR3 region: CAWSSGRNQPQHF. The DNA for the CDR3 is TGTGCCTGGAGTTCCGGACGCAATCAGCCCCAGCATTTT.

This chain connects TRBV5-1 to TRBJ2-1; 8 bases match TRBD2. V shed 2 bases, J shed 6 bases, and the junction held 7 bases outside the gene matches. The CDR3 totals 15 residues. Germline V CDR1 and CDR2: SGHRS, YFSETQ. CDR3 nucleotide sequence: TGCGCCAGCAGCTTTTCCGGGACTAGAAGCAATGAGCAGTTCTTC. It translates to CASSFSGTRSNEQFF.

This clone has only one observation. CDR3: CASSPSSGSSYNEQFF. The CDR3 region has the DNA TGTGCCAGCAGTCCGTCTAGCGGGAGCTCCTACAATGAGCAGTTCTTC. The chain has TRBV27 and TRBJ2-1, with TRBD2 identical over 10 bases. The CDR3 extends over 16 amino acids. V was pared by 5 bases and J by 0 bases, with 4 bases of the junction left unmatched. Germline CDR1 is MNHEY and CDR2 is SMNVEV (reference sequence).

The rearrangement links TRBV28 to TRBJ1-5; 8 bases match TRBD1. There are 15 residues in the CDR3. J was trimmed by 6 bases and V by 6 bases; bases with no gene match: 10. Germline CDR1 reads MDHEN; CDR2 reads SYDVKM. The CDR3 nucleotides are TGTGCCAGCAGCAGCGGACAGGGAAGGGTTCAGCCCCAGCATTTT. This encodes CASSSGQGRVQPQHF.

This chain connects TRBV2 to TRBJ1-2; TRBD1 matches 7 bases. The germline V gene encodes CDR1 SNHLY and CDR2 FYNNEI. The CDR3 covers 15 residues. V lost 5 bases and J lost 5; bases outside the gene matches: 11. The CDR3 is CASSLDREGSYGYTF. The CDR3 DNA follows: TGTGCCAGCAGTTTAGACAGGGAGGGGAGTTATGGCTACACCTTC.

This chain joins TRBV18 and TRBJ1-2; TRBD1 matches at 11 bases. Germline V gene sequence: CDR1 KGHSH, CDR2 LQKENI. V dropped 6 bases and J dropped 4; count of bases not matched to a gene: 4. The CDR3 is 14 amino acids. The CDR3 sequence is CASSSGTGGYGYTF. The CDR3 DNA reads TGTGCCAGCTCGTCCGGGACAGGGGGCTATGGCTACACCTTC.

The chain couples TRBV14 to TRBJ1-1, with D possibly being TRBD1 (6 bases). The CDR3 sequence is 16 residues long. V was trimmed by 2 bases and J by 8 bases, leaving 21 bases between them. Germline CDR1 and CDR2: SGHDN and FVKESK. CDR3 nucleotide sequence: TGTGCCAGCAGCCAACAGTCTACTCGGATCCAGGGGGAAGCTTTCTTT. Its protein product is CASSQQSTRIQGEAFF.

The CDR3: CASSQLADSIYGYTF. CDR3 DNA sequence: TGCGCCAGCAGCCAATTGGCCGACTCCATCTATGGCTACACCTTC. The V gene is TRBV4-3, the J gene TRBJ1-2, with D hard to call. Germline loops: CDR1 LGHNA, CDR2 YSLEER. V lost 2 bases to trimming and J lost 4 bases, with 14 bases between them. This CDR3 has 15 amino acids.

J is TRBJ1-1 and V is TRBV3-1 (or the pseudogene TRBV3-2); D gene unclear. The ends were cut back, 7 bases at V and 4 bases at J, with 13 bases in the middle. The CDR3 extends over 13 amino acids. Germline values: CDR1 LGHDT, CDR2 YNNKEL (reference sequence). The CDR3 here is CASTAGYSTEAFF. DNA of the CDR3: TGTGCCAGCACCGCGGGGTACAGCACTGAAGCTTTCTTT.

The CDR3 protein is CASSLFVGDGYTF. CDR3 nucleotide sequence: TGTGCCAGCAGCTTGTTCGTCGGGGATGGCTACACCTTC. The chain carries TRBV5-4 and TRBJ1-2; D ambiguous. CDR1 is SGHNT and CDR2 is YYREEE in the germline V gene (reference sequence). This CDR3 is built from 13 residues. V was pared by 1 base and J by 6 bases, with 10 bases between.

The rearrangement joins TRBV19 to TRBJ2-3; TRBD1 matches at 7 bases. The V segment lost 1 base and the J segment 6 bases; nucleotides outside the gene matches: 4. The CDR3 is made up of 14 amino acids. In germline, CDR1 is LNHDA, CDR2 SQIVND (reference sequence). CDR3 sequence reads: CASSIAFRGDTQYF. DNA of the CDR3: TGTGCCAGTAGTATAGCGTTCAGGGGGGATACGCAGTATTTT.

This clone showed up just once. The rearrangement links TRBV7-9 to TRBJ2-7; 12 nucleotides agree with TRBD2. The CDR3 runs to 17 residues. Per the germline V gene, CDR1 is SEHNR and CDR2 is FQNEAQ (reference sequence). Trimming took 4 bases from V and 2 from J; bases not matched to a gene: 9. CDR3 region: CASSSTGLAGRAYEQYF. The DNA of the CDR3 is TGTGCCAGCAGCTCAACCGGACTAGCGGGGCGCGCCTACGAGCAGTACTTC.

As DNA, the CDR3 is TGTGCCAGCAGCTTGACTAGGCCGAGGGTGGCGCAGTACTTC. Its protein is CASSLTRPRVAQYF. The rearrangement joins TRBV7-2 to TRBJ2-7; a possible D gene is TRBD2 (6 bases). This CDR3 has 14 residues. V was trimmed by 3 bases and J by 9 bases, leaving 18 bases between them. Germline CDR1 reads SGHTA; CDR2 reads FQGNSA.

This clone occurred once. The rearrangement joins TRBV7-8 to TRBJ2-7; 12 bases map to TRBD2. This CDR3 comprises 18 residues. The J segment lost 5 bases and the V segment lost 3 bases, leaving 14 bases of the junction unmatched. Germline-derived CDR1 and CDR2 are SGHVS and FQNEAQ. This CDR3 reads CASSFRTSGKNTGNEQYF. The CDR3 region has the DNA TGTGCCAGCAGCTTCCGGACTAGCGGGAAGAATACAGGTAACGAGCAGTACTTC.

The CDR3 DNA reads TGCGCCAGCAGCCAAGATCCCCCAGGGGGCAACACTGAAGCTTTCTTT. Protein sequence: CASSQDPPGGNTEAFF. This chain links TRBV4-3 with TRBJ1-1, with 8 bases lining up with TRBD1. The germline CDR1 and CDR2 sequences are LGHNA and YSLEER. The CDR3 is 16 residues long. Losses at the gene ends were 0 bases for V and 2 bases for J; bases not matched to a gene: 5.